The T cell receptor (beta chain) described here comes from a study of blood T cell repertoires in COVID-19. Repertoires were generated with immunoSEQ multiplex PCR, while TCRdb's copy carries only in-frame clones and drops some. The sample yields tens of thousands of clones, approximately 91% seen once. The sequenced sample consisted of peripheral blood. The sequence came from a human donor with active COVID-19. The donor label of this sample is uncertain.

The CDR3 coding sequence is TGTGCCAGCAGCCGGGACAGCTACGAGCAGTACTTC. Translating gives CASSRDSYEQYF. V gene TRBV12-3 or TRBV12-4 combines with J gene TRBJ2-7; TRBD1 matches 7 bases. Trimming took 6 bases from V and 3 from J; bases not matched to a gene: 2. There are 12 residues in the CDR3.